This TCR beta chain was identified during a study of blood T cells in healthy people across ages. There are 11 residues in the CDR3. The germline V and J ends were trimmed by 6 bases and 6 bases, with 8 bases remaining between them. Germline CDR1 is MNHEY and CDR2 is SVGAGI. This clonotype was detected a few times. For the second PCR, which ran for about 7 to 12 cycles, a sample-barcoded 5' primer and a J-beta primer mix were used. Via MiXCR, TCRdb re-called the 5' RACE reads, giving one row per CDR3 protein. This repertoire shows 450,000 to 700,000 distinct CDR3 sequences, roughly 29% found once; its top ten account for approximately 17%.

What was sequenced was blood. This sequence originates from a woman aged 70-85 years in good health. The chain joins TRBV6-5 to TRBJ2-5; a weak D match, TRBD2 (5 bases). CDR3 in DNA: TGTGCCAGCAGGGACTGGAAGACCCAGTACTTC. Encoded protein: CASRDWKTQYF.